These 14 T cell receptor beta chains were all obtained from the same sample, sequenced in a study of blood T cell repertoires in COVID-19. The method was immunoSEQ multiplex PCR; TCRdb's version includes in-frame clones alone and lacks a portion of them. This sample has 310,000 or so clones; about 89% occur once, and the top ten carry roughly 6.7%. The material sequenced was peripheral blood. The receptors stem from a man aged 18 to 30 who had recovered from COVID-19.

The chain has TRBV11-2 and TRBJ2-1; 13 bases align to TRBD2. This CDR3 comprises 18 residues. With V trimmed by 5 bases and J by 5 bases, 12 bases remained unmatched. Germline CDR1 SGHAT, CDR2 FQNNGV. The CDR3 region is CASSGLAGVYTRDNEQFF. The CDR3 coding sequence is TGTGCCAGCAGCGGACTAGCGGGAGTATATACTCGAGACAATGAGCAGTTCTTC.

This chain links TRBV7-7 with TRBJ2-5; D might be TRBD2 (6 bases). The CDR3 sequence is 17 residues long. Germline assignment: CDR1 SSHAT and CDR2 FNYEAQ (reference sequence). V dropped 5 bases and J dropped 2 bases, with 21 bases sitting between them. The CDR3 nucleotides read TGTGCCAGCAGCCGAAACATGGGGGGTCAAACTCAAGAGACCCAGTACTTC. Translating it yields CASSRNMGGQTQETQYF. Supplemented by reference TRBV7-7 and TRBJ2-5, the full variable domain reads GAGVSQSPRYKVTKRGQDVTLRCDPISSHATLYWYQQALGQGPEFLTYFNYEAQPDKSGLPSDRFSAERPEGSISTLTIQRTEQRDSAMYRCASSRNMGGQTQETQYFGPGTRLLVL.

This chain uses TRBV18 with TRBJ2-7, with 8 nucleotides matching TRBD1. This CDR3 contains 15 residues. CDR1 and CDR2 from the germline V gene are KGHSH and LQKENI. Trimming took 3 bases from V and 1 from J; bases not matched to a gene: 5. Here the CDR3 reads CASSPQGAESYEQYF. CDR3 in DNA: TGTGCCAGCTCACCCCAGGGGGCGGAATCCTACGAGCAGTACTTC. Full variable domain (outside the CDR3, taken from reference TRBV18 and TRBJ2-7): NAGVMQNPRHLVRRRGQEARLRCSPMKGHSHVYWYRQLPEEGLKFMVYLQKENIIDESGMPKERFSAEFPKEGPSILRIQQVVRGDSAAYFCASSPQGAESYEQYFGPGTRLTVT.

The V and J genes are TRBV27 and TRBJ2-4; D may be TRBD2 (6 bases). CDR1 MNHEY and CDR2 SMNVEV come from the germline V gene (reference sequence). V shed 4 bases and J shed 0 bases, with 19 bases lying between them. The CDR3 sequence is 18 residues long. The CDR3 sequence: CASSSAGISSGAKNIQYF. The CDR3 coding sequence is TGTGCCAGCAGTTCAGCGGGCATCTCATCGGGAGCCAAAAACATTCAGTACTTC.

As DNA, the CDR3 is TGTGCCAGCAGTACGTACACCTACGAGCAGTACTTC. Its translation: CASSTYTYEQYF. The V call is TRBV6-7, the J call TRBJ2-7; no firm D call. TRBV6-7 is marked as an open reading frame, function uncertain. The CDR3 contains 12 residues. Trimming pared 5 bases from V and 2 bases from J, leaving 7 bases between.

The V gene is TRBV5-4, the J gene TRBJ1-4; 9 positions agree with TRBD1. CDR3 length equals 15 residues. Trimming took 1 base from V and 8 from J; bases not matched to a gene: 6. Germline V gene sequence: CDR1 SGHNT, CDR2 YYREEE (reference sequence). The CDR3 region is CASSLRGQGSEKLFF. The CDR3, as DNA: TGTGCCAGCAGCTTGAGGGGACAGGGTTCCGAAAAACTGTTTTTT.

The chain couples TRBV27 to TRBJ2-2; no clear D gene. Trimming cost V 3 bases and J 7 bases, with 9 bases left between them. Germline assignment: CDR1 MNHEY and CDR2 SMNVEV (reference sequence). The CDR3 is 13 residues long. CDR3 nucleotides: TGTGCCAGCAGTTTCAGAATGGTCGGGGAGCTGTTTTTT. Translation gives CASSFRMVGELFF.

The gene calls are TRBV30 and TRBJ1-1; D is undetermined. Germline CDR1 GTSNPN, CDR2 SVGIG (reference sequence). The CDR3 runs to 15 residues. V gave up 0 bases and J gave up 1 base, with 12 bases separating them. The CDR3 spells CAWSVLAGGNTEAFF. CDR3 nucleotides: TGTGCCTGGAGTGTACTCGCAGGAGGGAACACTGAAGCTTTCTTT.

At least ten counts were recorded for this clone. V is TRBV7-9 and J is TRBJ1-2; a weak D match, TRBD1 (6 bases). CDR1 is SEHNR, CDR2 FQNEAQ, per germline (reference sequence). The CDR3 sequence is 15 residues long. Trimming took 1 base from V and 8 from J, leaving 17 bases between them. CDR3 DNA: TGTGCCAGCAGCTTAGGGGAGACAGGCCTTAAGGGCTACACCTTC. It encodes CASSLGETGLKGYTF.

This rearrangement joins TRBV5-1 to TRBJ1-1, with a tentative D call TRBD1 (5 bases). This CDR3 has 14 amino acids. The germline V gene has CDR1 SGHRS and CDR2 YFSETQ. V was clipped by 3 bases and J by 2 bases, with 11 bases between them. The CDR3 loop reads CASSSQGSNTEAFF. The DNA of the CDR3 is TGCGCCAGCAGCTCCCAGGGTAGTAACACTGAAGCTTTCTTT. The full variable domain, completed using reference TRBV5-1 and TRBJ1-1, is KAGVTQTPRYLIKTRGQQVTLSCSPISGHRSVSWYQQTPGQGLQFLFEYFSETQRNKGNFPGRFSGRQFSNSRSEMNVSTLELGDSALYLCASSSQGSNTEAFFGQGTRLTVV.

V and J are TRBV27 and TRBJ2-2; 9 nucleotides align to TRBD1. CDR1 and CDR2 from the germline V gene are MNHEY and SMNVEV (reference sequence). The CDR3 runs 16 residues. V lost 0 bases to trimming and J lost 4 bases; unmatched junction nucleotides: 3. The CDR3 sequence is CASSLSTGGSTGELFF. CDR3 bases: TGTGCCAGCAGTTTATCGACAGGGGGAAGCACCGGGGAGCTGTTTTTT.

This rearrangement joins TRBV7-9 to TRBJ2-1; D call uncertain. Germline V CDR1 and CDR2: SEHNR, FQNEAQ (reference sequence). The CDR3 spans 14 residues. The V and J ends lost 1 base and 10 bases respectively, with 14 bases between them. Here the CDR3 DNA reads TGTGCCAGCAGCTTAGAGCAGGCAGCCCCCGAGCAGTTCTTC. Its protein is CASSLEQAAPEQFF.

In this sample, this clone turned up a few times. The CDR3 sequence is CASSANMRASNTEAFF. DNA of the CDR3: TGTGCCAGCAGTGCGAATATGAGGGCCTCGAACACTGAAGCTTTCTTT. The V and J genes are TRBV2 and TRBJ1-1; D remains unclear. The CDR3 consists of 16 residues. Trimming pared 4 bases from V and 1 base from J, leaving 16 bases between. From germline, CDR1 is SNHLY and CDR2 FYNNEI.

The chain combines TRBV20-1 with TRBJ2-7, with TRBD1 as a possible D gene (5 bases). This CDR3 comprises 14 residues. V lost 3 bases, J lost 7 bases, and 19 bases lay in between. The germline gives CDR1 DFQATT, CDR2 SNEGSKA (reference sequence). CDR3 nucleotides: TGCAGTGCTAGTAAAGGACACACCCTGGGGGAGCAGTACTTC. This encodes CSASKGHTLGEQYF.